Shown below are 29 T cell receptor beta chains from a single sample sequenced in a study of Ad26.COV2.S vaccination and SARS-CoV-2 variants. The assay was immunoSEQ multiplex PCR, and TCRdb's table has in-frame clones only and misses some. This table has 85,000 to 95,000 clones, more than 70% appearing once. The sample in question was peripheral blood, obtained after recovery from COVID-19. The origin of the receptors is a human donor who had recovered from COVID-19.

CDR3 sequence reads: CASSYRPSGPTTYEQYF. DNA of the CDR3: TGTGCCAGCAGTTACCGGCCTAGCGGTCCTACGACCTACGAGCAGTACTTC. V usage is TRBV6-2 or TRBV6-3 and J usage is TRBJ2-7, with 7 bases lining up with TRBD2. The ends lost 2 bases at V and 2 bases at J; junction bases unmatched: 12. Germline V CDR1 and CDR2: MNHEY, SVGEGT. The CDR3 is made up of 17 amino acids.

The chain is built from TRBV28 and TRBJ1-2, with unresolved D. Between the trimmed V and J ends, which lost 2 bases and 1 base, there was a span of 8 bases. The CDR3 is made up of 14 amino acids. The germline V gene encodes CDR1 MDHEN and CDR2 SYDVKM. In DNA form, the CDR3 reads TGTGCCAGCAGTTTAGAGACCTTTAACTATGGCTACACCTTC. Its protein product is CASSLETFNYGYTF.

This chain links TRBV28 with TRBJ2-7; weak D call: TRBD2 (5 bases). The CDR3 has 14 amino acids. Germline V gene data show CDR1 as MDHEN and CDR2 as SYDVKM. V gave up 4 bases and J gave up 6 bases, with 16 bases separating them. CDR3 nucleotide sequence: TGTGCCAGCAGTTGGCCGGGGAGAGAAAGCGAGCAGTACTTC. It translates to CASSWPGRESEQYF.

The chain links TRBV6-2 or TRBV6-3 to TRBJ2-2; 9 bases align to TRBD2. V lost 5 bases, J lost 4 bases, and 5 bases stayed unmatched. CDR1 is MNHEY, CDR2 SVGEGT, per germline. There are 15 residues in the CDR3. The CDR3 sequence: CASSLAGKLTGELFF. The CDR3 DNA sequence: TGTGCCAGCAGTCTAGCGGGGAAACTCACCGGGGAGCTGTTTTTT.

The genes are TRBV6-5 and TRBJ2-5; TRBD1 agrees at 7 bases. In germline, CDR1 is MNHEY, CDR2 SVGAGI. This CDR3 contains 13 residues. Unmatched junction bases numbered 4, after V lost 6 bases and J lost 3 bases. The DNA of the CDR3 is TGTGCCAGCAGAGACAGGGAAGAAGAGACCCAGTACTTC. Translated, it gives CASRDREEETQYF.

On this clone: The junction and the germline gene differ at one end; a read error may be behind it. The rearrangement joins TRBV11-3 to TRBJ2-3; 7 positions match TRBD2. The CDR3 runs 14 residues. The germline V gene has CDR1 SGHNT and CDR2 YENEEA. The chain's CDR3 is CASSLGAAGDTQYF. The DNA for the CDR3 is TGTGCCAGCAGTTTAGGGGCAGCGGGGGATACGCAGTATTTT.

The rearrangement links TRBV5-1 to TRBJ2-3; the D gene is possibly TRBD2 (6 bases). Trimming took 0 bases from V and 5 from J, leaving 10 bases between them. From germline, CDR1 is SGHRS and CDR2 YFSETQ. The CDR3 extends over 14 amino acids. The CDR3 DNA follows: TGCGCCAGCAGCTTGGCGTCCGGGGGAGATACGCAGTATTTT. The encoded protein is CASSLASGGDTQYF.

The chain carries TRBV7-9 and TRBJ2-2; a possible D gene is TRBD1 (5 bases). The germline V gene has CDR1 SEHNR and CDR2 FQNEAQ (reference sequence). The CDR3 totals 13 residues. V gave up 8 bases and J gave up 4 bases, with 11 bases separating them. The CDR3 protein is CASARVVTGELFF. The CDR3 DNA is TGTGCCAGCGCCAGGGTAGTCACCGGGGAGCTGTTTTTT.

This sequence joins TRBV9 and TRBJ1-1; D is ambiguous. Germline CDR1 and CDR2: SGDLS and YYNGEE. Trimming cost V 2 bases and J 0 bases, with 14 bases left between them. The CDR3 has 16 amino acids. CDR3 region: CASSVDPATLNTEAFF. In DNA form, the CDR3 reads TGTGCCAGCAGCGTGGACCCAGCGACGTTGAACACTGAAGCTTTCTTT.

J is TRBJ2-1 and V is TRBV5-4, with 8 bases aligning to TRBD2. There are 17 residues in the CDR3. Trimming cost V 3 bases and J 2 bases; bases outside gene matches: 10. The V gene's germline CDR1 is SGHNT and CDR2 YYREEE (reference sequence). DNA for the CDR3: TGTGCCAGCAGCTCGGGGGGGGGAACGGTCACCTACAATGAGCAGTTCTTC. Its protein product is CASSSGGGTVTYNEQFF.

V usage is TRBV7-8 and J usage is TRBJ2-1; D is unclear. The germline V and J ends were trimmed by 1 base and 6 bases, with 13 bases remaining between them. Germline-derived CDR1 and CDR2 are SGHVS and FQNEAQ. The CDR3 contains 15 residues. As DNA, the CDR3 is TGTGCCAGCAGCTTAGACCCTACCACGGGCAATGAGCAGTTCTTC. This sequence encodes CASSLDPTTGNEQFF. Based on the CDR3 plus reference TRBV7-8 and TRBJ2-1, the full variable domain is GAGVSQSPRYKVAKRGQDVALRCDPISGHVSLFWYQQALGQGPEFLTYFQNEAQLDKSGLPSDRFFAERPEGSVSTLKIQRTQQEDSAVYLCASSLDPTTGNEQFFGPGTRLTVL.

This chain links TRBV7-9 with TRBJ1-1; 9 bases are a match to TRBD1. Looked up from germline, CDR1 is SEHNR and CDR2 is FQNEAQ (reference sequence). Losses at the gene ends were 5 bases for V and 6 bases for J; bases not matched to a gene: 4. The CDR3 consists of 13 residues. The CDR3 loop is CASSVQGAAEAFF. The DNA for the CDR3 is TGTGCCAGCAGCGTACAGGGGGCTGCTGAAGCTTTCTTT.

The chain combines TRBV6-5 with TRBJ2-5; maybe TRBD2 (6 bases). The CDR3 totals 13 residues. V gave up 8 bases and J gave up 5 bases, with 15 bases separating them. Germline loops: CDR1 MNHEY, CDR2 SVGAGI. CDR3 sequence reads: CASGGGGVETQYF. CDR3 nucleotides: TGTGCCAGCGGGGGAGGAGGGGTGGAGACCCAGTACTTC.

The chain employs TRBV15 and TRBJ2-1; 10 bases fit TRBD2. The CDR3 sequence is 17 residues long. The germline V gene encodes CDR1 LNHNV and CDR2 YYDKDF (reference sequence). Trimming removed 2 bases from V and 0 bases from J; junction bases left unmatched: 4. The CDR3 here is CATSRKWTSGSYNEQFF. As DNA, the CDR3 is TGTGCCACCAGCAGAAAGTGGACTAGCGGCTCCTACAATGAGCAGTTCTTC. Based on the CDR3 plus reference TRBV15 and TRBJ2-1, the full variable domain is DAMVIQNPRYQVTQFGKPVTLSCSQTLNHNVMYWYQQKSSQAPKLLFHYYDKDFNNEADTPDNFQSRRPNTSFCFLDIRSPGLGDTAMYLCATSRKWTSGSYNEQFFGPGTRLTVL.

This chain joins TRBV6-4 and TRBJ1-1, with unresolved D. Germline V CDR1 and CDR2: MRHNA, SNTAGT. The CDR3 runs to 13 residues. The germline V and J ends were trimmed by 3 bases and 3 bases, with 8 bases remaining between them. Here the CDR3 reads CASSEELDTEAFF. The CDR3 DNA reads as TGTGCCAGCAGTGAAGAATTGGACACTGAAGCTTTCTTT.

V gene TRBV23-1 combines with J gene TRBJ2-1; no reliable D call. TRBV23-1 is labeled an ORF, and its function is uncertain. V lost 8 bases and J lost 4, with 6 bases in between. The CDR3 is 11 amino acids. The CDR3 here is CASRKYNEQFF. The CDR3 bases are TGCGCCAGCCGAAAATACAATGAGCAGTTCTTC.

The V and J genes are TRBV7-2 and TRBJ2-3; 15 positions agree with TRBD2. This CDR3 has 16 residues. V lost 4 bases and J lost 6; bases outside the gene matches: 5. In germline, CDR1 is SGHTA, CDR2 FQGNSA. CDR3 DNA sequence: TGTGCCAGCAGCTCCGGACTAGCGGGAGGGAGGGATACGCAGTATTTT. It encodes CASSSGLAGGRDTQYF.

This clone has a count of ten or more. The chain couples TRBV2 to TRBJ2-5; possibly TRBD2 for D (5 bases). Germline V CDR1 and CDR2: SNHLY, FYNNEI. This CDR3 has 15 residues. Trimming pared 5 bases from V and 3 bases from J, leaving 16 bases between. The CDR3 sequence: CASSLSPTGKETQYF. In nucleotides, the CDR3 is TGTGCCAGCAGTCTCTCACCGACGGGAAAAGAGACCCAGTACTTC.

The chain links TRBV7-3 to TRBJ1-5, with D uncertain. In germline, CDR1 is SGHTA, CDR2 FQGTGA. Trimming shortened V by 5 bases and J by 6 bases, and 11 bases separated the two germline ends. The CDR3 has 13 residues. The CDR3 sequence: CASSLSGSQPQHF. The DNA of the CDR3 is TGTGCCAGCAGCCTCAGCGGGAGTCAGCCCCAGCATTTT.

The CDR3 bases are TGTGCCAGCAGCTTAGACCCGCGACTCCGCATATATTTT. Translated, it gives CASSLDPRLRIYF. The gene calls are TRBV11-3 and TRBJ1-3; D is unclear. The CDR3 length is 13 residues. CDR1 and CDR2 (germline): SGHNT, YENEEA. V lost 0 bases and J lost 12, with 12 bases in between.

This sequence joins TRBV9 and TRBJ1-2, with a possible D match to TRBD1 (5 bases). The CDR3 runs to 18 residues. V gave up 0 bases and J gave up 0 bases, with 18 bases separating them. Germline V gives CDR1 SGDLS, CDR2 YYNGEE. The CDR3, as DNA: TGTGCCAGCAGCGTAGCTACAGGCGGAGGGCTAGCTAACTATGGCTACACCTTC. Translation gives CASSVATGGGLANYGYTF. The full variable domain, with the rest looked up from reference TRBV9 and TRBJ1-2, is DSGVTQTPKHLITATGQRVTLRCSPRSGDLSVYWYQQSLDQGLQFLIQYYNGEERAKGNILERFSAQQFPDLHSELNLSSLELGDSALYFCASSVATGGGLANYGYTFGSGTRLTVV.

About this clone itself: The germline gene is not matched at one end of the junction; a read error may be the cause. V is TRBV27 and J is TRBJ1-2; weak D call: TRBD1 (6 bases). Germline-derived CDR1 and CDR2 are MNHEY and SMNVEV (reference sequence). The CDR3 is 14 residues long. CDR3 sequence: CASSLSRGLSGYTF. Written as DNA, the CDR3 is TGTGCCAGCAGTCTATCGAGGGGGTTGAGTGGCTACACCTTC.

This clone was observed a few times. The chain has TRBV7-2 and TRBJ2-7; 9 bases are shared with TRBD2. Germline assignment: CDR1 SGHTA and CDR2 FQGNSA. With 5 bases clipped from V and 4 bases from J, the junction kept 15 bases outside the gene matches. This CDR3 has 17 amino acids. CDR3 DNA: TGTGCCAGCAGCCCCTCGGGGCTAGCGGGAAAGATGTACGAGCAGTACTTC. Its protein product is CASSPSGLAGKMYEQYF.

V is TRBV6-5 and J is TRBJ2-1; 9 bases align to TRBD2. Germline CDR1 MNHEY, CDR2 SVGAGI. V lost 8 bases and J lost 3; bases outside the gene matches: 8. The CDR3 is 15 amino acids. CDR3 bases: TGTGCCAGCGCTTCTAGCGGGGTAGACTACAATGAGCAGTTCTTC. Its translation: CASASSGVDYNEQFF.

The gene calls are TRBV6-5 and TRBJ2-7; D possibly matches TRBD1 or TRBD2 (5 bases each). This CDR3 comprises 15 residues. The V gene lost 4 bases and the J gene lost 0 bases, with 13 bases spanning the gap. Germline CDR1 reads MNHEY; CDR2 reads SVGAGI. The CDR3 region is CASSSNYGTSYEQYF. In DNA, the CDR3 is TGTGCCAGCAGTTCCAACTATGGGACCTCCTACGAGCAGTACTTC.

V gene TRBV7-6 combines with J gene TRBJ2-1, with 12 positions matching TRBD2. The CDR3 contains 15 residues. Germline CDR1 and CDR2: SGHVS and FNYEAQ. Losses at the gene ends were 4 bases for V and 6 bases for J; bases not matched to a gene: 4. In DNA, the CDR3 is TGTGCCAGCAGCTATCGACTAGCGGGAGCCAATGAGCAGTTCTTC. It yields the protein CASSYRLAGANEQFF.

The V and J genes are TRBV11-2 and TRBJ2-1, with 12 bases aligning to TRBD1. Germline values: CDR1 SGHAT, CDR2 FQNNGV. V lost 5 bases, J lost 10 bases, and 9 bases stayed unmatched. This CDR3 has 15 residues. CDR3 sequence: CASSVRDRGPEEQFF. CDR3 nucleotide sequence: TGTGCCAGCAGCGTCCGGGACAGGGGGCCGGAGGAGCAGTTCTTC.

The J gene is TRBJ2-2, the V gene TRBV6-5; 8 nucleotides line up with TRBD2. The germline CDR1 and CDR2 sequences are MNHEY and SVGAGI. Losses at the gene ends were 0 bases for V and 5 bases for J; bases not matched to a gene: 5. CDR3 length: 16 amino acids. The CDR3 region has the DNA TGTGCCAGCAGTTACTCGCCGGGACTAGTTACCGGGGAGCTGTTTTTT. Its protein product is CASSYSPGLVTGELFF.

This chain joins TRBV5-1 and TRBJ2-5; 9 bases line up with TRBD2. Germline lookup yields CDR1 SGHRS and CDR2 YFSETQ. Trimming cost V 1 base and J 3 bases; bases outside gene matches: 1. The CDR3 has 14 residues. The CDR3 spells CASSLIAGEETQYF. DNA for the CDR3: TGCGCCAGCAGCTTGATAGCGGGAGAAGAGACCCAGTACTTC.